This T cell receptor beta chain was identified in a study of response to subunit inactivated influenza vaccine. The study, taken as a whole, reports: The authors suggested that few new T cells are recruited per seasonal influenza vaccination.

TCRdb ran MiXCR on the RT-PCR reads and lists one entry per CDR3 protein. The sample includes hundreds of thousands of distinct CDR3 sequences, 12% of them seen just once. Points on this clonotype: The target antigen is unknown.

CDR3 length equals 15 residues. Trimming removed 6 bases at V and 9 bases at J, with 21 bases between. Germline V CDR1 and CDR2: LNHDA, SQIVND (reference sequence). This receptor was obtained from a man aged 50 to 60 who received an inactivated influenza vaccine. The chain links TRBV19 to TRBJ2-1; D perhaps matches TRBD2 (6 bases). Source: PBMCs from blood, taken on the day of vaccination. The CDR3: CASSSPGLISSEQFF. As DNA, the CDR3 is TGTGCCAGTAGCTCCCCGGGACTCATATCGAGTGAGCAGTTCTTC.